This TCR beta chain was captured in a study of blood T cells in healthy people across ages (dated by TCRdb to the mid-2010s). Broadly, across the study: In model experiments, template switching captured roughly one uniquely barcoded TCR beta cDNA molecule for every two T cells. To avoid experimental bias, donors of different ages were randomly spread across the sequencing lanes. Using deep sequencing normalized with unique cDNA molecular identifiers, the study measured how TCR beta repertoire diversity changes with age. The donors were split into four age groups: young (average about 16 years), middle-aged (over 35), aged (more than 55) and long-lived (approximately 80). Two additional independent replicas of 1 million unique cDNA reads from the same blood draw were analyzed for two donors (one aged 18 to 29 and one aged 80 or older).

With respect to this clonotype: It has no known antigen specificity. No base qualities exist here, and no much larger clone lies one base off it.

CDR1 and CDR2 are drawn from the germline V gene (reference sequence): DFQATT, SNEGSKA. Measured from the cysteine to the phenylalanine, the CDR3 is 17 residues long. The CDR3 DNA has 51 bases and is translated from base 1. Donors were 30 to 45 systemically healthy Caucasian individuals from Russia aged roughly 6 to 100 years. About 9.6 milliliters of peripheral blood were collected from each donor into EDTA-treated Vacutainer tubes. PBMCs were isolated by Ficoll-Paque density-gradient centrifugation, with at least 6 million obtained per sample. Total RNA, at least 5 micrograms per sample, was extracted from PBMCs with Trizol reagent. Naive CD45RAhigh/CD27high T cell percentages were measured by flow cytometry on a PBMC aliquot from every donor. The method was 5' RACE. A second about 6 to 11 cycle PCR used a sample-barcoded 5' primer and a J-beta primer mix. A template-switch 5' adaptor carrying 12 random nucleotides introduced a unique molecular identifier onto each TCR beta cDNA molecule. At least 2.5 million CDR3-containing paired-end reads were obtained from each sample. First-strand cDNA synthesis was performed from all RNA using the Mint cDNA synthesis kit, with priming by a TRBC-specific oligonucleotide. Following uracil-DNA glycosylase treatment, a first 18-cycle PCR with universal primers M1SS and BC2_uni_R was performed on all cDNA. On the authors' methods: For normalization, 1 million high-quality reads were randomly selected from each sample, with every read carrying a distinct molecular identifier. Reads sharing molecular identifiers were discarded rather than binned into consensus sequences. MiTCR, with a Q25 quality threshold and the strictest error-elimination algorithm, was used for CDR3 identification, clonotype clustering and error correction. A nonparametric unseen species model using Euler transformation provided a lower-bound estimate of total TCR beta diversity. Using fastp trimming at Q25 and MiXCR clonotype assembly, TCRdb reanalyzed the public sequencing data and kept in-frame beta chains. Rows with a matching CDR3 protein are joined into one entry that keeps the most common DNA and genes. The V and J calls were determined by TCRdb, not by the authors. This sample holds 1,800,000 or so distinct CDR3 sequences; about two fifths were observed only once. The top ten constitute about 21% of the sample.

Here is what the overall study found, with its caveats: The CMV infection status of donors was not known, potentially confounding age-related changes in expanded clonotypes. Observed TCR beta diversity per million T cells fell roughly linearly with age, and a significant reduction was already apparent by age around 36. Bulk unsorted PBMC profiling prevented conclusive comparison of naive and antigen-experienced compartments. Compared with the aged group, more naive CD4+ T cells, fewer expanded clones and increased TCR diversity were shown by the long-lived group, suggesting age selection. A strong correlation was found between observed TCR beta diversity and the percentage of naive T cells measured by flow cytometry. Estimates of total diversity based on one million sequenced T cells were regarded as lower bounds and as underestimates.

The sequencing input was blood. The rearrangement combines TRBV20-1 with TRBJ2-7, with a weak D call of TRBD1 (6 bases match). The DNA end lines up better with TRBJ2-5; the J call may be wrong. This clonotype was sampled from a human donor in good health. The DNA is as follows: TGCAGTGCTAGAGACCAGAGATCTACAGGGATGGGGGAGACCCAGTACTTC. The resulting protein is CSARDQRSTGMGETQYF.